This T cell receptor beta chain emerged from a study of OX40 agonist ivuxolimab in advanced cancers. Study-level information: One patient with hepatocellular carcinoma and two with cutaneous melanoma, three in all, had partial responses.

Whole-study findings and limits: CD4+ and CD8+ T cells in blood underwent clonal expansion by week 6 at 0.1 to 3.0 mg/kg. Relative to CD4+ cells, CD8+ T cells on average had more expanded clones.

For this clone: Its cognate antigen is unknown.

Germline lookup yields CDR1 SGHRS and CDR2 YFSETQ. This CDR3 is 14 amino acids long. V gave up 3 bases and J gave up 2 bases, with 11 bases separating them. Samples of blood were obtained at baseline, on cycle 4 day 1, and on cycle 7 day 1. Using immunoSEQ multiplex PCR, the repertoire was profiled, and TCRdb retains in-frame clones only, with some absent. The sample consists of some 98,000 clones, roughly 90% of them appearing once. The V gene is TRBV5-1, the J gene TRBJ2-5; D might be TRBD2 (5 bases). The sample consisted of CD4+ or CD8+ T cells sorted from blood, taken in a trial of the OX40 agonist ivuxolimab. The clonotype comes from an adult with an advanced solid tumor such as melanoma, head and neck, liver or kidney cancer. The CDR3 DNA reads as TGCGCCAGCAGCTCTGGACTGATGCAAGAGACCCAGTACTTC. Its translation is CASSSGLMQETQYF.